The source of this TCR beta chain is a study of cytomegalovirus exposure and HLA in healthy donors. Study at large: Clustering assigned 81% of the roughly 370 genotyped donors to the Caucasian-associated ancestry cluster. Study-level findings and limits: Investigators reported 164 TCR beta chains as tied to cytomegalovirus. Segments of the TCR beta V type were, in most cases, productive about 87% or about 30% of the time in an earlier analysis.

The length of the CDR3 is 16 residues. Germline V gene lookup returns CDR1 MNHEY and CDR2 SMNVEV (reference sequence). V shed 6 bases and J shed 2 bases, with 17 bases lying between them. A word on this clone: Its antigen is not known.

The PCR ran on 60 Vbeta and 13 Jbeta primers. Method: immunoSEQ multiplex PCR; TCRdb's copy keeps in-frame clones and lacks some. The sample includes around 88,000 clones, roughly 80% of them seen just once. The rearrangement joins TRBV27 to TRBJ1-5; D call uncertain. The receptor's source is a man aged 50 or older in good health and CMV-seropositive. Sequencing input: PBMCs. The CDR3 region has the DNA TGTGCCAGCAGCGAGACGGACGGAGGAGGCAATCAGCCCCAGCATTTT. It codes for CASSETDGGGNQPQHF.